A single T cell receptor (beta chain) is shown here with its context. This entry is derived from a study of T cells in tuberculosis. On the study more broadly: This South African cohort compared adolescents with or without latent tuberculosis against adults with active tuberculosis.

TCRdb's copy holds only in-frame clones and misses some; the assay was immunoSEQ multiplex PCR. The sample lists about 23,000 clones, around 97% occurring once. CDR1 is LGHNT, CDR2 FRNRAP, per germline. CDR3 length equals 16 residues. The ends were cut back, 0 bases at V and 7 bases at J, with 18 bases in the middle. V gene TRBV12-5 combines with J gene TRBJ1-1, with D unclear. The sample consisted of PBMCs. The source of this sequence is a donor between 10 and 29 years old with latent tuberculosis or without tuberculosis infection. The CDR3 nucleotides read TGTGCTAGTGGTTTGGTACTGAGTTTGAGGCCAGATGAAGCTTTCTTT. This translates into CASGLVLSLRPDEAFF.